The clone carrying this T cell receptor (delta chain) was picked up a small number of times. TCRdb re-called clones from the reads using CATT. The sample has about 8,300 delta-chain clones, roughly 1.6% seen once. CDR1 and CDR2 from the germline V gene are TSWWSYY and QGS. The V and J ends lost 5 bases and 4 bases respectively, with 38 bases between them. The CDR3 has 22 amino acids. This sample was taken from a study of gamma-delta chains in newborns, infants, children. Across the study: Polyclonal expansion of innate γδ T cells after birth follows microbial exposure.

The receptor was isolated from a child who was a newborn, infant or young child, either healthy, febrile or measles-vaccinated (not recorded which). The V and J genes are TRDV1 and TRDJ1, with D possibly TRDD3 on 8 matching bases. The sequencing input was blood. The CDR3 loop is CALGNFPSFLATGGRRGDKLIF. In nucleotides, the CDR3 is TGTGCTCTTGGGAATTTCCCTTCCTTCCTCGCCACTGGGGGCCGTAGGGGCGATAAACTCATCTTT.